This T cell receptor (beta chain) derives from a study of blood T cells in healthy people across ages. Study-wide background: Every two T cells gave about one barcoded beta molecule via template switching.

This clonotype was detected ten times or more. The antigen remains unidentified. The germline V gene has CDR1 MNHEY and CDR2 SVGAGI. This CDR3 comprises 18 residues. V was clipped by 0 bases and J by 0 bases, with 14 bases between them. General observations from the study: As age increased, TCR beta diversity per million T cells fell in a roughly linear fashion. Both naive CD4+ cell counts and diversity were greater in long-lived donors than in aged donors.

Through a sample-barcoded 5' primer and a J-beta primer mix, a second PCR was run for roughly 6 to 11 cycles. The template-switch adaptor was a 5' adaptor with 12 random nucleotides. It tagged each cDNA molecule. TCRdb used MiXCR to reprocess the 5' RACE reads, holding one entry per CDR3 protein. This repertoire shows approximately 800,000 distinct CDR3 sequences, roughly 40% found once; its top ten account for 13%. The sequenced sample consisted of blood. The chain is built from TRBV6-5 and TRBJ1-4; unclear D gene. The source of this sequence is a man aged 18 to 30 in good health. The CDR3 DNA is TGTGCCAGCAGTTACTCGTTAGGACCCGAGGCAACTAATGAAAAACTGTTTTTT. Amino acids: CASSYSLGPEATNEKLFF.